The 5 T cell receptor beta chains reported below all come from one sample, sequenced in a study of T-cell reconstitution after alpha-beta-depleted transplantation in children. Library preparation (for TCRbeta) was performed with unique molecular identifiers. TCRdb called the PCR reads again in MiXCR, with one record for every CDR3 protein. This sample has fewer than 550,000 distinct CDR3 sequences, with 9.5% to 12% found just once. The sample was PBMCs, mostly from graft donor cells, taken 180 days after TCRalphabeta/CD19-depleted stem cell transplant. These receptors were obtained from a female patient aged 2 to 10 who had a stem cell transplant for aplastic anemia, so the T cells may come from the graft donor.

This clonotype showed up many times. The chain links TRBV12-3 or TRBV12-4 to TRBJ2-5; 12 bases map to TRBD1. The CDR3 covers 14 residues. The ends lost 6 bases at V and 4 bases at J; junction bases unmatched: 3. CDR3 sequence reads: CASRGTGGVETQYF. The CDR3, as DNA: TGTGCCAGCAGGGGGACAGGGGGCGTAGAGACCCAGTACTTC.

This chain links TRBV12-3 or TRBV12-4 with TRBJ1-5, with 7 bases matching TRBD1. J gave up 6 bases and V 5 bases, and 7 bases lay outside the gene matches. The CDR3 sequence is 14 residues long. The DNA of the CDR3 is TGTGCCAGCAGTGACCGACAGGGCGGTCAGCCCCAGCATTTT. Encoded protein: CASSDRQGGQPQHF.

The chain joins TRBV28 to TRBJ2-7, with TRBD2 matching 14 bases. The CDR3 spans 15 residues. The V and J ends lost 6 bases and 7 bases, in that order; junction bases with no gene match: 8. Germline V gene data show CDR1 as MDHEN and CDR2 as SYDVKM. CDR3 loop: CASRATSGRAGEQYV. Here the CDR3 DNA reads TGTGCCAGCAGAGCGACTAGCGGGAGGGCCGGTGAGCAGTACGTC.

The V call is TRBV18, the J call TRBJ1-2; TRBD1 might be the D (5 bases). Germline V gene sequence: CDR1 KGHSH, CDR2 LQKENI. The V end was cut by 7 bases, the J end by 4 bases, with 28 bases between. CDR3 length: 18 amino acids. This CDR3 is CASLKNGNFGAQTYGYTF. The CDR3 region has the DNA TGTGCCAGCTTAAAAAATGGGAACTTTGGGGCGCAGACCTATGGCTACACCTTC. The full variable domain, completed using reference TRBV18 and TRBJ1-2, is NAGVMQNPRHLVRRRGQEARLRCSPMKGHSHVYWYRQLPEEGLKFMVYLQKENIIDESGMPKERFSAEFPKEGPSILRIQQVVRGDSAAYFCASLKNGNFGAQTYGYTFGSGTRLTVV.

This clonotype was counted only a few times. This chain links TRBV4-2 with TRBJ2-5, with 10 nucleotides matching TRBD2. This CDR3 contains 15 residues. V lost 4 bases to trimming and J lost 5 bases; unmatched junction nucleotides: 7. Germline values: CDR1 LGHNA, CDR2 YNFKEQ. CDR3 DNA: TGTGCCAGCAGCCCTAGCGGGAGTATCTCGGAGACCCAGTACTTC. This encodes CASSPSGSISETQYF.